One and the same sample provided the 31 T cell receptor beta chains below, sequenced in a study of beta chain features in type 1 diabetes. Expressed TCRB transcripts got sequenced, as all isolated RNA was reverse transcribed. Here immunoSEQ multiplex PCR was the method, and the copy in TCRdb shows in-frame clones only, minus some. The data contain approximately 120,000 clones, approximately 39% of them seen just once; the ten biggest clones take up 0.06% to 0.075%. Input material: stem cell memory CD4+ T cells from blood. The receptor source for this set is a young woman in good health.

This clone was seen a few times. CDR3 in DNA: TGTGCCTGGAGTAAGGGACTAGCTTACGAGCAGTACTTC. This gives the protein CAWSKGLAYEQYF. The chain links TRBV30 to TRBJ2-7; 9 bases align to TRBD2. The germline V gene has CDR1 GTSNPN and CDR2 SVGIG (reference sequence). V dropped 2 bases and J dropped 4; count of bases not matched to a gene: 3. The CDR3 extends over 13 amino acids.

This rearrangement joins TRBV29-1 to TRBJ1-4; D ambiguous. V was pared by 7 bases and J by 8 bases, with 17 bases between. The length of the CDR3 is 13 residues. Germline loops: CDR1 SQVTM, CDR2 ANQGSEA. The CDR3 sequence is CSARTFSGEKLFF. The CDR3 DNA is TGCAGCGCTAGGACGTTCTCGGGGGAAAAACTGTTTTTT. The full variable domain, rest sourced from reference TRBV29-1 and TRBJ1-4, is SAVISQKPSRDICQRGTSLTIQCQVDSQVTMMFWYRQQPGQSLTLIATANQGSEATYESGFVIDKFPISRPNLTFSTLTVSNMSPEDSSIYLCSARTFSGEKLFFGSGTQLSVL.

The chain links TRBV6-6 to TRBJ1-2; TRBD1 matches at 7 bases. The CDR3 is 14 residues long. V was clipped by 5 bases and J by 5 bases; unmatched bases: 8. Per the germline V gene, CDR1 is MNHNY and CDR2 is SVGAGI (reference sequence). CDR3 protein: CASSRRTGGYGYTF. In DNA form, the CDR3 reads TGTGCCAGCAGTCGTCGGACAGGAGGATATGGCTACACCTTC.

This clone occurred once. The chain has TRBV4-2 and TRBJ2-2; 13 bases are a match to TRBD2. Germline CDR1 and CDR2: LGHNA and YNFKEQ. This CDR3 spans 18 amino acids. Losses at the gene ends were 1 base for V and 6 bases for J; bases not matched to a gene: 8. The CDR3 region is CASSQAPGLAGQAGELFF. For the CDR3, the DNA is TGTGCCAGCAGCCAAGCGCCGGGACTAGCGGGACAAGCCGGGGAGCTGTTTTTT.

The sample holds a few counts of this clone. V is TRBV6-1 and J is TRBJ2-7; 7 nucleotides agree with TRBD2. The germline CDR1 and CDR2 sequences are MNHNS and SASEGT. This CDR3 comprises 13 residues. V shed 6 bases, J shed 4 bases, and the junction held 6 bases outside the gene matches. The CDR3 DNA is TGTGCCAGCAGCGAACACGGGGGGTACGAGCAGTACTTC. Translation gives CASSEHGGYEQYF.

This clone turned up a few times. CDR3 sequence: CASKSPGGAFIGGYTF. CDR3 DNA: TGTGCCAGCAAGTCCCCGGGGGGCGCATTCATCGGTGGCTACACCTTC. The genes are TRBV28 and TRBJ1-2; D is possibly TRBD1 (6 bases). This CDR3 contains 16 residues. Germline assignment: CDR1 MDHEN and CDR2 SYDVKM. Trimming pared 7 bases from V and 7 bases from J, leaving 25 bases between.

V gene TRBV23-1 combines with J gene TRBJ1-3; D ambiguous. TRBV23-1 is placed among ORFs of uncertain function. The CDR3 runs 12 residues. Trimming took off 8 bases at V and 2 bases at J, with 7 bases between the two ends. Here the CDR3 reads CASLRAGNTIYF. In nucleotides, the CDR3 is TGCGCCAGCCTGAGGGCTGGAAACACCATATATTTT.

This clone was detected a few times. V gene TRBV10-3 combines with J gene TRBJ1-1, with 9 bases matching TRBD1. This CDR3 has 16 amino acids. V was clipped by 6 bases and J by 0 bases; unmatched bases: 8. Per germline, CDR1 ENHRY and CDR2 SYGVKD. In nucleotides, the CDR3 is TGTGCCATCAGCGCCTCGGACAGGGGAATGAACACTGAAGCTTTCTTT. Its protein product is CAISASDRGMNTEAFF.

The V call is TRBV11-2, the J call TRBJ2-3; 16 bases fit TRBD2. CDR1 is SGHAT and CDR2 is FQNNGV in the germline V gene. After removal of 4 bases from V and 2 bases from J, the junction contained 6 bases not matched to a gene. This CDR3 has 18 amino acids. The CDR3 sequence: CASSWGLAGGATTDTQYF. The CDR3 nucleotides are TGTGCCAGCAGCTGGGGACTAGCGGGAGGGGCTACCACAGATACGCAGTATTTT.

This chain uses TRBV4-1 with TRBJ1-2; 8 bases line up with TRBD1. Trimming cost V 1 base and J 3 bases; bases outside gene matches: 4. The CDR3 covers 15 residues. CDR1 and CDR2 (germline): MGHRA, YSYEKL. In DNA, the CDR3 is TGCGCCAGCAGCCAAGCCGGGACAGGAGACTATGGCTACACCTTC. It specifies CASSQAGTGDYGYTF.

J is TRBJ2-7 and V is TRBV6-1; TRBD1 is a possible D gene (6 bases). V was shortened by 3 bases and J by 3 bases, with 9 bases between the two germline ends. CDR3 length equals 13 residues. Germline V gives CDR1 MNHNS, CDR2 SASEGT. CDR3 sequence: CASSDARGYEQYF. The CDR3 DNA follows: TGTGCCAGCAGTGATGCCAGGGGCTACGAGCAGTACTTC.

The chain joins TRBV19 to TRBJ2-4, with no clear D. The CDR3 totals 14 residues. The ends were cut back, 5 bases at V and 6 bases at J, with 14 bases in the middle. Germline CDR1 reads LNHDA; CDR2 reads SQIVND (reference sequence). This CDR3 reads CASSSGQPRNIQYF. The CDR3 DNA follows: TGTGCCAGTAGTTCTGGGCAACCTCGAAACATTCAGTACTTC.

The chain uses TRBV4-2 and TRBJ2-5; TRBD2 aligns across 9 bases. This CDR3 region has 16 residues. V dropped 3 bases and J dropped 5; count of bases not matched to a gene: 10. Germline loops: CDR1 LGHNA, CDR2 YNFKEQ. CDR3 sequence: CASSHLERAGGETQYF. CDR3 DNA sequence: TGTGCCAGCAGCCATTTAGAGAGGGCGGGAGGGGAGACCCAGTACTTC.

The CDR3 here is CASSQSREPSNYGYTF. In DNA, the CDR3 is TGTGCCAGCAGCCAGTCGAGGGAACCTTCTAACTATGGCTACACCTTC. The chain combines TRBV7-2 with TRBJ1-2, with unresolved D. CDR3 size: 16 residues. With 5 bases removed from V and 0 bases from J, the gap between germline ends came to 16 bases. From germline, CDR1 is SGHTA and CDR2 FQGNSA. Based on the CDR3 plus reference TRBV7-2 and TRBJ1-2, the full variable domain is GAGVSQSPSNKVTEKGKDVELRCDPISGHTALYWYRQSLGQGLEFLIYFQGNSAPDKSGLPSDRFSAERTGGSVSTLTIQRTQQEDSAVYLCASSQSREPSNYGYTFGSGTRLTVV.

This clone has just a few counts. The V call is TRBV7-9, the J call TRBJ2-7; 11 positions match TRBD2. Germline V gene sequence: CDR1 SEHNR, CDR2 FQNEAQ (reference sequence). V shed 5 bases and J 3 bases; nucleotides not matched to a gene: 9. The CDR3 runs 16 residues. The CDR3 DNA reads TGTGCCAGCAGCAAACAGGGACTAGCGGAGAGCTACGAGCAGTACTTC. This translates into CASSKQGLAESYEQYF.

The V call is TRBV5-1, the J call TRBJ2-1; the match to TRBD2 covers 9 bases. The germline V gene has CDR1 SGHRS and CDR2 YFSETQ. Trimming cost V 2 bases and J 4 bases; bases outside gene matches: 7. The CDR3 is 16 residues long. CDR3 sequence reads: CASSLSGRPRYNEQFF. The DNA for the CDR3 is TGCGCCAGCAGCTTAAGCGGGAGGCCTAGATACAATGAGCAGTTCTTC. The full variable domain, with the rest looked up from reference TRBV5-1 and TRBJ2-1, is KAGVTQTPRYLIKTRGQQVTLSCSPISGHRSVSWYQQTPGQGLQFLFEYFSETQRNKGNFPGRFSGRQFSNSRSEMNVSTLELGDSALYLCASSLSGRPRYNEQFFGPGTRLTVL.

In its sample, this clone was seen a few times. V is TRBV25-1 and J is TRBJ2-2, with 7 bases matching TRBD1. The length of the CDR3 is 15 residues. The germline CDR1 and CDR2 sequences are MGHDK and SYGVNS. Trimming at V came to 4 bases and at J to 6 bases, leaving 8 bases not matched to a gene. The CDR3 DNA follows: TGTGCCAGCAGTGGGCCAGGGGGTTTAGCCGGGGAGCTGTTTTTT. Translating it yields CASSGPGGLAGELFF.

The chain joins TRBV29-1 to TRBJ2-5, with 7 nucleotides matching TRBD1. Losses at the gene ends were 0 bases for V and 4 bases for J; bases not matched to a gene: 8. Germline V gene lookup returns CDR1 SQVTM and CDR2 ANQGSEA. The CDR3 consists of 15 residues. The CDR3 DNA reads TGCAGCGTTGAAGATCCCCGGGCAGGGGGAGAGACCCAGTACTTC. It encodes CSVEDPRAGGETQYF. Drawing the rest from reference TRBV29-1 and TRBJ2-5, the complete variable domain is SAVISQKPSRDICQRGTSLTIQCQVDSQVTMMFWYRQQPGQSLTLIATANQGSEATYESGFVIDKFPISRPNLTFSTLTVSNMSPEDSSIYLCSVEDPRAGGETQYFGPGTRLLVL.

The CDR3 region has the DNA TGTGCCAGCAGCTTAGAGTGGCAGGCCAACACCGGGGAGCTGTTTTTT. Its translation: CASSLEWQANTGELFF. The chain links TRBV7-8 to TRBJ2-2; D unclear. This CDR3 has 16 residues. V lost 1 base, J lost 2 bases, and 11 bases lay in between. Germline values: CDR1 SGHVS, CDR2 FQNEAQ.

This clone has a handful of counts. V usage is TRBV7-9 and J usage is TRBJ1-2, with a tentative D call TRBD1 (5 bases). V lost 2 bases and J 5 bases, leaving 9 bases between the germline ends. This CDR3 region has 13 residues. Germline V gives CDR1 SEHNR, CDR2 FQNEAQ (reference sequence). This chain's CDR3 is CASSLKGVYGYTF. The CDR3 nucleotides are TGTGCCAGCAGCTTAAAAGGGGTGTATGGCTACACCTTC.

V gene TRBV7-2 combines with J gene TRBJ1-2; 11 nucleotides agree with TRBD1. The CDR3 totals 17 residues. V lost 5 bases to trimming and J lost 3 bases; unmatched junction nucleotides: 11. The germline gives CDR1 SGHTA, CDR2 FQGNSA. CDR3 in DNA: TGTGCCAGCAGCCGCGGACAGGGGGCGAGTGGATACTATGGCTACACCTTC. Its translation is CASSRGQGASGYYGYTF.

A few counts support this clone. The chain uses TRBV7-2 and TRBJ2-1; possibly TRBD2 for D (7 bases). The CDR3 has 17 residues. The germline gives CDR1 SGHTA, CDR2 FQGNSA. V lost 5 bases to trimming and J lost 4 bases, with 21 bases between them. The CDR3 coding sequence is TGTGCCAGCAGCCCAACGGGGGGCAGAAGAGGATACAATGAGCAGTTCTTC. Its protein product is CASSPTGGRRGYNEQFF.

The V gene is TRBV14, the J gene TRBJ2-1; 11 positions agree with TRBD1. The CDR3 sequence is 15 residues long. Germline V gene data show CDR1 as SGHDN and CDR2 as FVKESK. V was pared by 4 bases and J by 7 bases, with 6 bases of the junction left unmatched. The CDR3 nucleotides read TGTGCCAGCAGCCTCCGGGACAGGGGGACTAATGAGCAGTTCTTC. Translating gives CASSLRDRGTNEQFF. Full variable domain (outside the CDR3, taken from reference TRBV14 and TRBJ2-1): EAGVTQFPSHSVIEKGQTVTLRCDPISGHDNLYWYRRVMGKEIKFLLHFVKESKQDESGMPNNRFLAERTGGTYSTLKVQPAELEDSGVYFCASSLRDRGTNEQFFGPGTRLTVL.

The chain is built from TRBV7-2 and TRBJ1-5; tentative D call: TRBD1 (6 bases). The CDR3 has 15 residues. Trimming pared 8 bases from V and 2 bases from J, leaving 16 bases between. The germline V gene encodes CDR1 SGHTA and CDR2 FQGNSA. The CDR3 sequence is CASALNRDGNQPQHF. In nucleotides, the CDR3 is TGTGCCAGCGCTCTTAACAGGGACGGCAATCAGCCCCAGCATTTT.

CDR3 protein: CASSPPMSSRTSGGNEQFF. The CDR3 DNA sequence: TGTGCCAGCTCACCACCGATGAGCAGCAGGACTAGCGGTGGCAATGAGCAGTTCTTC. The rearrangement joins TRBV18 to TRBJ2-1, with 10 bases that match TRBD2. V lost 0 bases, J lost 6 bases, and 14 bases stayed unmatched. The CDR3 loop spans 19 amino acids. Looked up from germline, CDR1 is KGHSH and CDR2 is LQKENI.

This clone has more than one count but fewer than ten. This chain uses TRBV7-2 with TRBJ2-1; 8 bases fit TRBD2. J gave up 7 bases and V 3 bases, and 5 bases lay outside the gene matches. Germline CDR1 SGHTA, CDR2 FQGNSA. The CDR3 is made up of 14 amino acids. The CDR3 DNA is TGTGCCAGCAGCTTGGGTCAGCGGGGGAATGAGCAGTTCTTC. It translates to CASSLGQRGNEQFF.

As for this clone: One end of the junction is discordant with germline, which a read error may explain. The rearrangement joins TRBV7-2 to TRBJ2-7, with 9 positions matching TRBD2. The length of the CDR3 is 16 residues. Germline V gene data show CDR1 as SGHTA and CDR2 as FQGNSA. CDR3 nucleotide sequence: TGTGCCAGCAGCCTAGCGGGCGGGAGGGCCGGTTACGAGCAGTACTTC. Translating gives CASSLAGGRAGYEQYF.

V usage is TRBV18 and J usage is TRBJ1-5; D is perhaps TRBD1 (5 bases). This CDR3 spans 14 amino acids. The ends were cut back, 5 bases at V and 4 bases at J, with 12 bases in the middle. Germline V gene data show CDR1 as KGHSH and CDR2 as LQKENI. This CDR3 reads CASSGGVGNQPQHF. In nucleotides, the CDR3 is TGTGCCAGCTCAGGAGGGGTTGGAAATCAGCCCCAGCATTTT.

The chain links TRBV4-3 to TRBJ2-3; maybe TRBD1 (5 bases). CDR1 and CDR2 from the germline V gene are LGHNA and YSLEER. V lost 3 bases, J lost 2 bases, and 15 bases lay in between. The CDR3 contains 16 residues. The CDR3 DNA reads as TGCGCCAGCAGCCATGAAAAGGGGATACTCACAGATACGCAGTATTTT. Amino acids: CASSHEKGILTDTQYF.

This clone appeared a few times. The rearrangement uses TRBV29-1 and TRBJ2-5, with TRBD2 identical over 12 bases. From germline, CDR1 is SQVTM and CDR2 ANQGSEA. Trimming at V came to 8 bases and at J to 1 base, leaving 5 bases not matched to a gene. The CDR3 totals 14 residues. The CDR3 sequence: CSSSGLAGQETQYF. DNA of the CDR3: TGCAGCTCTTCGGGACTAGCGGGCCAAGAGACCCAGTACTTC. The whole variable domain, remainder taken from reference TRBV29-1 and TRBJ2-5, is SAVISQKPSRDICQRGTSLTIQCQVDSQVTMMFWYRQQPGQSLTLIATANQGSEATYESGFVIDKFPISRPNLTFSTLTVSNMSPEDSSIYLCSSSGLAGQETQYFGPGTRLLVL.

This clone has only a few counts. V is TRBV5-1 and J is TRBJ1-2; D not certain. Germline CDR1 reads SGHRS; CDR2 reads YFSETQ. V lost 4 bases, J lost 3 bases, and 7 bases lay in between. The CDR3 covers 12 residues. CDR3: CASSRQDYGYTF. CDR3 nucleotide sequence: TGCGCCAGCAGCCGACAAGACTATGGCTACACCTTC. Complete variable domain (other parts from reference TRBV5-1 and TRBJ1-2): KAGVTQTPRYLIKTRGQQVTLSCSPISGHRSVSWYQQTPGQGLQFLFEYFSETQRNKGNFPGRFSGRQFSNSRSEMNVSTLELGDSALYLCASSRQDYGYTFGSGTRLTVV.